These 20 T cell receptor beta chains originate from one sample sequenced in a study of blood T cell repertoires in COVID-19. Method: immunoSEQ multiplex PCR; TCRdb's copy keeps in-frame clones and lacks some. The sample includes about 180,000 clones, around 82% seen only once; the top ten take over 15%. Source material: PBMCs or T cells enriched from blood (not recorded which). These receptor sequences come from a man aged 55 to 70 who had recovered from COVID-19.

The rearrangement joins TRBV30 to TRBJ1-6; D gene ambiguous. Trimming removed 1 base at V and 4 bases at J, with 8 bases between. The germline V gene encodes CDR1 GTSNPN and CDR2 SVGIG (reference sequence). The CDR3 has 14 amino acids. CDR3 DNA sequence: TGTGCCTGGAGTGACGGCAGGTATAATTCACCCCTCCACTTT. Amino acid sequence: CAWSDGRYNSPLHF.

This clone was observed a few times. The chain recombines TRBV4-1 with TRBJ2-1; 8 bases line up with TRBD2. Trimming cost V 5 bases and J 6 bases; bases outside gene matches: 9. This CDR3 region has 15 residues. Germline loops: CDR1 MGHRA, CDR2 YSYEKL. In nucleotides, the CDR3 is TGCGCCAGCAGCTTTCCGGGACTAGGGTCCAATGAGCAGTTCTTC. It is translated as CASSFPGLGSNEQFF.

This sequence joins TRBV2 and TRBJ1-4, with TRBD1 matching 9 bases. The CDR3 extends over 14 amino acids. Germline assignment: CDR1 SNHLY and CDR2 FYNNEI. With V trimmed by 10 bases and J by 6 bases, 9 bases remained unmatched. The CDR3 bases are TGTGCCACCGGAACTCGGGACAGGGATGAAAAACTGTTTTTT. Residues: CATGTRDRDEKLFF.

This clone has only one observation. The sample holds other DNA sequences that translate to the same CDR3. This rearrangement joins TRBV5-4 to TRBJ2-2; TRBD1 might be the D (5 bases). The germline gives CDR1 SGHNT, CDR2 YYREEE (reference sequence). V was clipped by 0 bases and J by 5 bases, with 11 bases between them. The CDR3 runs 15 residues. The CDR3 bases are TGTGCCAGCAGCTTGGGGGCAGGGAATACCGGGGAGCTGTTTTTT. Residues: CASSLGAGNTGELFF. Based on the CDR3 plus reference TRBV5-4 and TRBJ2-2, the full variable domain is ETGVTQSPTHLIKTRGQQVTLRCSSQSGHNTVSWYQQALGQGPQFIFQYYREEENGRGNFPPRFSGLQFPNYSSELNVNALELDDSALYLCASSLGAGNTGELFFGEGSRLTVL.

The rearrangement joins TRBV5-1 to TRBJ1-4, with a possible D match to TRBD1 (5 bases). CDR3 length: 14 residues. In germline, CDR1 is SGHRS, CDR2 YFSETQ. V lost 1 base, J lost 3 bases, and 7 bases lay in between. CDR3 bases: TGCGCCAGCAGCTTGCAGGGTCCTAATGAAAAACTGTTTTTT. Its translation: CASSLQGPNEKLFF.

The V call is TRBV6-6, the J call TRBJ2-3; D is perhaps TRBD2 (6 bases). V gave up 6 bases and J gave up 6 bases, with 22 bases separating them. Germline V lookup: CDR1 MNHNY, CDR2 SVGAGI (reference sequence). The CDR3 is 16 residues long. The CDR3 sequence is CASSTRARGETDTQYF. Here the CDR3 DNA reads TGTGCCAGCAGCACCCGGGCGCGGGGTGAAACGGATACGCAGTATTTT.

The chain employs TRBV6-1 and TRBJ2-7, with 12 bases lining up with TRBD2. Germline lookup yields CDR1 MNHNS and CDR2 SASEGT. With 1 base clipped from V and 2 bases from J, the junction kept 6 bases outside the gene matches. The CDR3 contains 17 residues. The CDR3 coding sequence is TGTGCCAGCAGTGAAGGCCTAGCGGGAGGGCCACCCTACGAGCAGTACTTC. Translating it yields CASSEGLAGGPPYEQYF.

The chain links TRBV2 to TRBJ1-2, with 8 bases aligning to TRBD1. J gave up 5 bases and V 1 base, and 9 bases lay outside the gene matches. Per germline, CDR1 SNHLY and CDR2 FYNNEI. The CDR3 length is 16 residues. The CDR3 sequence: CASSEDRTGIIYGYTF. CDR3 DNA sequence: TGTGCCAGCAGTGAAGATCGGACAGGGATCATATATGGCTACACCTTC.

V gene TRBV6-5 combines with J gene TRBJ1-5, with 9 bases lining up with TRBD1. CDR3 size: 13 residues. V lost 11 bases to trimming and J lost 6 bases; unmatched junction nucleotides: 8. CDR1 and CDR2 from the germline V gene are MNHEY and SVGAGI. The CDR3: CASIEDRGQPQHF. DNA for the CDR3: TGTGCCTCGATCGAGGACAGGGGTCAGCCCCAGCATTTT.

As regards this clone: At one boundary the junction diverges from the germline segment, which might be a read error. J is TRBJ1-6 and V is TRBV28; D gene unclear. Germline loops: CDR1 MDHEN, CDR2 SYDVKM. The CDR3 extends over 13 amino acids. The CDR3 loop is CASSPLYDSPLHF. DNA for the CDR3: TGTGCCAGCAGTCCCCTCTATGATTCACCCCTCCACTTT.

The rearrangement joins TRBV5-1 to TRBJ1-2; tentative D call: TRBD1 (5 bases). V lost 0 bases to trimming and J lost 4 bases, with 10 bases between them. The CDR3 extends over 14 amino acids. Looked up from germline, CDR1 is SGHRS and CDR2 is YFSETQ. The CDR3 is CASSLDGTGYGYTF. CDR3 coding DNA: TGCGCCAGCAGCTTGGATGGCACAGGCTATGGCTACACCTTC.

The chain has TRBV7-2 and TRBJ1-2; D might be TRBD1 (6 bases). CDR1 SGHTA and CDR2 FQGNSA come from the germline V gene. The CDR3 spans 15 residues. V was shortened by 7 bases and J by 5 bases, with 20 bases between the two germline ends. CDR3 loop: CASTRSPGGEYGYTF. The CDR3 coding sequence is TGTGCCAGCACCCGGAGTCCGGGGGGCGAGTATGGCTACACCTTC.

The chain couples TRBV27 to TRBJ1-1; no reliable D call. CDR3 length: 10 amino acids. V lost 7 bases and J 4 bases, leaving 4 bases between the germline ends. Germline CDR1 MNHEY, CDR2 SMNVEV (reference sequence). The CDR3 DNA reads as TGTGCCAGCACCGTCACTGAAGCTTTCTTT. Residues: CASTVTEAFF.

The rearrangement uses TRBV2 and TRBJ2-1; 10 nucleotides agree with TRBD2. CDR1 and CDR2 from the germline V gene are SNHLY and FYNNEI. V was clipped by 10 bases and J by 6 bases; unmatched bases: 15. The CDR3 has 16 amino acids. For the CDR3, the DNA is TGTGCCACAGGACTAGCGGAGGGTCTAATTGGCAATGAGCAGTTCTTC. As protein: CATGLAEGLIGNEQFF.

The V and J genes are TRBV18 and TRBJ2-7; no firm D call. CDR1 KGHSH and CDR2 LQKENI come from the germline V gene. Trimming pared 3 bases from V and 3 bases from J, leaving 6 bases between. The CDR3 contains 12 residues. CDR3 sequence reads: CASSPQNYEQYF. In DNA, the CDR3 is TGTGCCAGCTCACCCCAAAACTACGAGCAGTACTTC.

V usage is TRBV9 and J usage is TRBJ2-3; D is undetermined. The CDR3 runs to 14 residues. The V end lost 0 bases, the J end lost 0 bases, and 5 bases lay between the germline ends. CDR1 and CDR2 from the germline V gene are SGDLS and YYNGEE. Here the CDR3 reads CASSVGLSTDTQYF. The CDR3 DNA reads as TGTGCCAGCAGCGTAGGGCTGAGCACAGATACGCAGTATTTT.

This rearrangement joins TRBV7-3 to TRBJ2-1, with a tentative D call TRBD2 (5 bases). Trimming removed 5 bases at V and 4 bases at J, with 15 bases between. Looked up from germline, CDR1 is SGHTA and CDR2 is FQGTGA. This CDR3 has 15 amino acids. CDR3 sequence (DNA): TGTGCCAGCAGCCGTCGTCTAGCAGATTACAATGAGCAGTTCTTC. Protein sequence: CASSRRLADYNEQFF.

The V gene is TRBV28, the J gene TRBJ2-7; 7 bases match TRBD2. The CDR3 spans 13 residues. CDR1 and CDR2 from the germline V gene are MDHEN and SYDVKM. Trimming took 5 bases from V and 4 from J; bases not matched to a gene: 5. The CDR3 DNA sequence: TGTGCCAGCAGTCCTTGGGGGGGTTACGAGCAGTACTTC. Translated, it gives CASSPWGGYEQYF. Using reference TRBV28 and TRBJ2-7 for the parts outside the CDR3, the full variable domain is DVKVTQSSRYLVKRTGEKVFLECVQDMDHENMFWYRQDPGLGLRLIYFSYDVKMKEKGDIPEGYSVSREKKERFSLILESASTNQTSMYLCASSPWGGYEQYFGPGTRLTVT.

V usage is TRBV5-6 and J usage is TRBJ1-5; no clear D. The length of the CDR3 is 15 residues. CDR1 is SGHDT, CDR2 YYEEEE, per germline. V dropped 1 base and J dropped 0 bases, with 8 bases sitting between them. The CDR3 here is CASSLNGLSNQPQHF. The DNA of the CDR3 is TGTGCCAGCAGCTTGAACGGACTTAGCAATCAGCCCCAGCATTTT. Full variable domain (outside the CDR3, taken from reference TRBV5-6 and TRBJ1-5): DAGVTQSPTHLIKTRGQQVTLRCSPKSGHDTVSWYQQALGQGPQFIFQYYEEEERQRGNFPDRFSGHQFPNYSSELNVNALLLGDSALYLCASSLNGLSNQPQHFGDGTRLSIL.

The chain recombines TRBV28 with TRBJ1-1, with D perhaps matching TRBD1 (6 bases). Germline V gene lookup returns CDR1 MDHEN and CDR2 SYDVKM. V gave up 6 bases and J gave up 0 bases, with 11 bases separating them. The CDR3 runs to 14 residues. The CDR3 sequence is CASSIRGMNTEAFF. As DNA, the CDR3 is TGTGCCAGCAGCATCAGGGGCATGAACACTGAAGCTTTCTTT.